Listed here is a single TCR beta chain. Its target is not known. The record originates from a study of shared clonotypes between healthy human individuals. The germline V gene encodes CDR1 ENHRY and CDR2 SYGVKD. Deletions cut 2 bases from V and 4 bases from J, with 14 bases between. The CDR3 covers 15 residues. Sequencing used immunoSEQ multiplex PCR; TCRdb keeps in-frame clones, though not all of them. Among around 2.5 million clones, over 85% were seen once, and the ten largest hold 0.36%. General study points: Blood was the sole source, and tissue repertoires probably differ.

This sequence originates from a man between 18 and 29 years old in good health. Some clones in this sample may be carry-over from other donors' samples. This chain uses TRBV10-3 with TRBJ1-2; TRBD1 might be the D (5 bases). Sequenced: naive CD4+ T cells from PBMCs. Subset reported: CD45RA+ positively selected. CDR3 region: CAISEPGLLGYGYTF. CDR3 nucleotides: TGTGCCATCAGTGAGCCGGGACTCCTAGGCTATGGCTACACCTTC.